Described below is a single TCR beta chain sequence and its context. This sample stems from a study of OX40 agonist ivuxolimab in advanced cancers. Libraries were prepared by immunoSEQ multiplex PCR; TCRdb keeps only in-frame clonotypes and omits some of them. The sample lists approximately 49,000 clones, approximately 81% occurring once. Germline V gene data show CDR1 as MNHEY and CDR2 as SVGAGI. This CDR3 comprises 15 residues. Trimming took 6 bases from V and 6 from J; bases not matched to a gene: 11. This sequence originates from an adult with an advanced solid tumor such as melanoma, head and neck, liver or kidney cancer. This rearrangement joins TRBV6-5 to TRBJ2-1; 7 bases are a match to TRBD2. Material: CD4+ or CD8+ T cells sorted from blood, obtained in a trial of the OX40 agonist ivuxolimab. The DNA for the CDR3 is TGTGCCAGCAGCTCTGGACTAGAGGCGATCAATGAGCAGTTCTTC. Residues: CASSSGLEAINEQFF.